Shown below are 20 T cell receptor beta chains from a single sample sequenced in a study of OX40 agonist ivuxolimab in advanced cancers. TCRdb keeps only in-frame clones here, not all; method: immunoSEQ multiplex PCR. Counted here are roughly 53,000 clones, over 80% occurring once; the ten biggest clones make up roughly 12%. Sequences were derived from CD4+ or CD8+ T cells sorted from blood, sampled in a trial of the OX40 agonist ivuxolimab. All receptors derive from an adult with an advanced solid tumor such as melanoma, head and neck, liver or kidney cancer.

As to this clone: Other DNA sequences in the sample encode the same CDR3. The chain is built from TRBV5-4 and TRBJ2-7; 7 bases line up with TRBD2. The CDR3 extends over 15 amino acids. CDR1 and CDR2 (germline): SGHNT, YYREEE (reference sequence). V shed 1 base and J 7 bases; nucleotides not matched to a gene: 11. The CDR3 DNA reads as TGTGCCAGCAGCTTGTCGTCGGGGGGAGGTCGGGAGCAGTACTTC. The encoded protein is CASSLSSGGGREQYF.

The CDR3, as DNA: TGTGCCAGCAGGCGCAAAACTAGCGGCCCCTACGAGCAGTACTTC. Encoded protein: CASRRKTSGPYEQYF. V and J are TRBV27 and TRBJ2-7, with 8 bases that match TRBD2. CDR3 size: 15 residues. Germline loops: CDR1 MNHEY, CDR2 SMNVEV (reference sequence). Trimming cost V 6 bases and J 2 bases; bases outside gene matches: 9.

V gene TRBV30 combines with J gene TRBJ2-7, with TRBD2 matching 9 bases. Trimming at V came to 0 bases and at J to 5 bases, leaving 14 bases not matched to a gene. Germline loops: CDR1 GTSNPN, CDR2 SVGIG (reference sequence). This CDR3 is built from 17 residues. CDR3 in DNA: TGTGCCTGGAGTGTAAGGGCTAGCGGGGCCCGCTTGGACGAGCAGTACTTC. Translation gives CAWSVRASGARLDEQYF.

The chain is built from TRBV5-1 and TRBJ2-2, with D possibly called TRBD1 or TRBD2 (5 bases each). Germline V lookup: CDR1 SGHRS, CDR2 YFSETQ. Trimming cost V 4 bases and J 7 bases, with 23 bases left between them. The CDR3 extends over 17 amino acids. This CDR3 is CASSLTSGDHSFGELFF. In DNA form, the CDR3 reads TGCGCCAGCAGCCTCACCTCCGGGGACCACAGTTTCGGGGAGCTGTTTTTT.

The rearrangement links TRBV28 to TRBJ2-2; 13 nucleotides agree with TRBD2. Per germline, CDR1 MDHEN and CDR2 SYDVKM. V trimming: 4 bases; J trimming: 7 bases; junction bases outside the gene matches: 12. CDR3 length: 18 amino acids. DNA for the CDR3: TGTGCCAGCAGTTCCCTCGGACTAGCGGGGGCGGCGGGCGGGGAGCTGTTTTTT. It specifies CASSSLGLAGAAGGELFF.

The V call is TRBV5-1, the J call TRBJ1-2; D may be TRBD1 (5 bases). The V end was cut by 4 bases, the J end by 3 bases, with 22 bases between. The CDR3 is 17 residues long. CDR1 is SGHRS, CDR2 YFSETQ, per germline. Here the CDR3 reads CASSPGARDANYYGYTF. The CDR3 DNA sequence: TGCGCCAGCAGCCCCGGAGCTAGGGACGCCAACTACTATGGCTACACCTTC.

The chain carries TRBV15 and TRBJ2-7; TRBD2 agrees at 11 bases. V shed 5 bases and J 3 bases; nucleotides not matched to a gene: 9. The CDR3 sequence is 16 residues long. Germline V gives CDR1 LNHNV, CDR2 YYDKDF (reference sequence). The CDR3, as DNA: TGTGCCACCAGCTTCGGGGGTACTAGCGGGAGCTACGAGCAGTACTTC. As protein: CATSFGGTSGSYEQYF. The variable domain in full, with the rest retrieved from reference TRBV15 and TRBJ2-7, is DAMVIQNPRYQVTQFGKPVTLSCSQTLNHNVMYWYQQKSSQAPKLLFHYYDKDFNNEADTPDNFQSRRPNTSFCFLDIRSPGLGDTAMYLCATSFGGTSGSYEQYFGPGTRLTVT.

This sequence joins TRBV4-2 and TRBJ2-7; D possibly corresponds to TRBD2 (6 bases). The germline V and J ends were trimmed by 5 bases and 9 bases, with 14 bases remaining between them. The CDR3 spans 12 residues. The V gene's germline CDR1 is LGHNA and CDR2 YNFKEQ. CDR3 region: CASSSTRQGQYF. In nucleotides, the CDR3 is TGTGCCAGCAGCTCGACTAGGCAGGGGCAGTACTTC.

The chain employs TRBV7-8 and TRBJ2-7; the D gene is possibly TRBD1 (5 bases). CDR3 size: 14 residues. Germline values: CDR1 SGHVS, CDR2 FQNEAQ. The ends were cut back, 1 base at V and 0 bases at J, with 7 bases in the middle. The CDR3 here is CASSLDRSSYEQYF. The CDR3 region has the DNA TGTGCCAGCAGCTTAGACAGGAGCTCCTACGAGCAGTACTTC. Filled out from reference TRBV7-8 and TRBJ2-7, the complete variable domain reads GAGVSQSPRYKVAKRGQDVALRCDPISGHVSLFWYQQALGQGPEFLTYFQNEAQLDKSGLPSDRFFAERPEGSVSTLKIQRTQQEDSAVYLCASSLDRSSYEQYFGPGTRLTVT.

The V call is TRBV6-5, the J call TRBJ1-6; D is uncertain. CDR3 size: 13 residues. V was cut by 6 bases and J by 8 bases, with 11 bases left in between. CDR1 is MNHEY, CDR2 SVGAGI, per germline. CDR3 coding DNA: TGTGCCAGCAGCCTCTCGACATATTCACCCCTCCACTTT. Amino acids: CASSLSTYSPLHF.

As concerns this clone: Other DNA variants within this sample encode the same CDR3. The genes are TRBV29-1 and TRBJ2-1, with TRBD1 as a possible D gene (6 bases). V shed 4 bases and J shed 7 bases, with 11 bases lying between them. The CDR3 has 12 amino acids. In germline, CDR1 is SQVTM, CDR2 ANQGSEA. The CDR3 coding sequence is TGCAGCGTTGGAGGGCAGGGGAATGAGCAGTTCTTC. The encoded protein is CSVGGQGNEQFF.

There are a few counts of this clone. This chain joins TRBV29-1 and TRBJ1-1; D perhaps matches TRBD1 (5 bases). CDR3 size: 12 residues. From germline, CDR1 is SQVTM and CDR2 ANQGSEA. With 6 bases removed from V and 3 bases from J, the gap between germline ends came to 11 bases. CDR3 DNA sequence: TGCAGCGTGGGGGGATTAGACACTGAAGCTTTCTTT. Encoded protein: CSVGGLDTEAFF.

V usage is TRBV4-2 and J usage is TRBJ2-3; 9 bases match TRBD1. Germline V gene data show CDR1 as LGHNA and CDR2 as YNFKEQ. The CDR3 consists of 16 residues. V lost 0 bases and J lost 3; bases outside the gene matches: 4. This CDR3 reads CASSQEDRGLTDTQYF. Written as DNA, the CDR3 is TGTGCCAGCAGCCAAGAGGACAGGGGACTTACAGATACGCAGTATTTT.

The rearrangement links TRBV29-1 to TRBJ1-1; D is perhaps TRBD1 (5 bases). V lost 5 bases, J lost 0 bases, and 10 bases lay in between. Germline CDR1 SQVTM, CDR2 ANQGSEA. This CDR3 is built from 13 residues. The CDR3, as DNA: TGCAGCGTTTATGACAGCATGAACACTGAAGCTTTCTTT. It specifies CSVYDSMNTEAFF.

The chain recombines TRBV5-1 with TRBJ1-5; 7 bases align to TRBD1. Germline V gene lookup returns CDR1 SGHRS and CDR2 YFSETQ. V dropped 0 bases and J dropped 4; count of bases not matched to a gene: 4. CDR3 length equals 15 residues. The CDR3 is CASSLGDRDNQPQHF. The CDR3 DNA reads TGCGCCAGCAGCTTGGGTGACAGGGATAATCAGCCCCAGCATTTT. The variable domain in full, completed from reference TRBV5-1 and TRBJ1-5, reads KAGVTQTPRYLIKTRGQQVTLSCSPISGHRSVSWYQQTPGQGLQFLFEYFSETQRNKGNFPGRFSGRQFSNSRSEMNVSTLELGDSALYLCASSLGDRDNQPQHFGDGTRLSIL.

The chain links TRBV10-3 to TRBJ1-1, with D hard to call. Trimming stripped 0 bases from V and 1 base from J, with 9 bases between. The CDR3 has 15 amino acids. Per the germline V gene, CDR1 is ENHRY and CDR2 is SYGVKD. The CDR3 DNA reads as TGTGCCATCAGTGAGTCTGGGCGCAGGAACACTGAAGCTTTCTTT. Translated: CAISESGRRNTEAFF.

V usage is TRBV2 and J usage is TRBJ1-1; D is uncertain. Germline CDR1 is SNHLY and CDR2 is FYNNEI. V was clipped by 7 bases and J by 1 base, with 13 bases between them. This CDR3 contains 14 residues. The CDR3 DNA sequence: TGTGCCAGCACCCCAGACACCCAGAACACTGAAGCTTTCTTT. Translating gives CASTPDTQNTEAFF.

This sequence joins TRBV7-8 and TRBJ1-1; D is unclear. The CDR3 spans 13 residues. V was shortened by 0 bases and J by 9 bases, with 11 bases between the two germline ends. CDR1 and CDR2 from the germline V gene are SGHVS and FQNEAQ. CDR3 amino acids: CASSLANQEKAFF. For the CDR3, the DNA is TGTGCCAGCAGCTTAGCGAATCAGGAAAAAGCTTTCTTT.

The genes are TRBV7-6 and TRBJ2-1; 15 positions agree with TRBD2. J gave up 4 bases and V 3 bases, and 10 bases lay outside the gene matches. This CDR3 has 19 residues. Germline assignment: CDR1 SGHVS and CDR2 FNYEAQ. The CDR3 DNA sequence: TGTGCCAGCAGCTTGTATGGGGGACTAGCGGGAGGCCTGTACAATGAGCAGTTCTTC. Translation gives CASSLYGGLAGGLYNEQFF.

This clone was observed a single time. The chain links TRBV19 to TRBJ2-3, with 8 bases lining up with TRBD2. Germline lookup yields CDR1 LNHDA and CDR2 SQIVND (reference sequence). This CDR3 is built from 15 residues. Germline trimming cut 4 bases from V and 0 bases from J; bases unmatched to any gene: 3. CDR3 in amino acids: CASSNVAGSTDTQYF. The DNA for the CDR3 is TGTGCCAGTAGTAATGTAGCGGGAAGCACAGATACGCAGTATTTT.